This TCR beta chain came from a study of metastatic and nonmetastatic thyroid tumors. Thyroid surgery took place with no prior treatment in any patient. TCRdb re-clonotyped the PCR reads through MiXCR. The data show under 55,000 clones, with 17% seen just once and 2.5% to 3% held by the top ten. This receptor was identified in a female donor with papillary thyroid cancer or a benign thyroid nodule (not recorded which). Some clones in this sample may be carry-over from other donors' samples. The sequencing input was blood.

The CDR3 region has the DNA TGTGCCAGCAGTGAGACGACAGGGGGCGCAGATACGCAGTATTTT. Amino acid sequence: CASSETTGGADTQYF. The rearrangement joins TRBV6-4 to TRBJ2-3, with 10 positions matching TRBD1. Unmatched junction bases numbered 4, after V lost 3 bases and J lost 4 bases. The germline V gene encodes CDR1 MRHNA and CDR2 SNTAGT. The CDR3 is 15 amino acids.